Each of the 14 T cell receptor beta chains below was sequenced from the same sample in a study of cytomegalovirus exposure and HLA in healthy donors listed by TCRdb under 2017. Library generation was performed with the immunoSEQ multiplex PCR assay. The multiplex PCR relied on a mix of 60 forward primers for TCR Vbeta segments and 13 reverse primers for TCR Jbeta segments. TCRdb retrieved this table from immuneACCESS and kept in-frame rearrangements only. Not all clones are present; in checked studies, unresolved V genes account for under half, and no reason is known for the remainder. A total of 210,000 or so clones appear in this sample, roughly 76% of them only once. Roughly 2.1% of the sample comes from the top ten. The sample was PBMCs. All receptors derive from a woman aged 25 to 39 in good health and CMV-seropositive.

This clone was picked up a small number of times. J is TRBJ2-2 and V is TRBV5-4; TRBD1 agrees at 8 bases. The CDR3 extends over 15 amino acids. Trimming removed 4 bases from V and 7 bases from J; junction bases left unmatched: 9. In germline, CDR1 is SGHNT, CDR2 YYREEE (reference sequence). CDR3 in DNA: TGTGCCAGCAGCCGCTTTCCGACAGGGGTCGGGGAGCTGTTTTTT. Protein product: CASSRFPTGVGELFF. The entire variable domain, with the rest obtained from reference TRBV5-4 and TRBJ2-2, is as follows: ETGVTQSPTHLIKTRGQQVTLRCSSQSGHNTVSWYQQALGQGPQFIFQYYREEENGRGNFPPRFSGLQFPNYSSELNVNALELDDSALYLCASSRFPTGVGELFFGEGSRLTVL.

The chain joins TRBV4-1 to TRBJ1-6; TRBD1 agrees at 7 bases. The CDR3 is 15 amino acids. From germline, CDR1 is MGHRA and CDR2 YSYEKL. J was trimmed by 7 bases and V by 1 base; bases with no gene match: 4. CDR3 nucleotide sequence: TGCGCCAGCAGCCAAGGACAGGGACCGAATTCACCCCTCCACTTT. It is translated as CASSQGQGPNSPLHF.

The chain recombines TRBV18 with TRBJ2-1; TRBD1 aligns across 10 bases. CDR3 length: 15 residues. Germline V CDR1 and CDR2: KGHSH, LQKENI. V shed 5 bases, J shed 7 bases, and the junction held 8 bases outside the gene matches. The CDR3 region is CASSERQGAANEQFF. The CDR3 nucleotides are TGTGCCAGCTCAGAGAGACAGGGGGCGGCGAATGAGCAGTTCTTC.

CDR3 protein: CATSSKQGRTEAFF. The CDR3, as DNA: TGTGCCACCAGCAGTAAGCAGGGTCGAACTGAAGCTTTCTTT. The V gene is TRBV15, the J gene TRBJ1-1; a weak D match, TRBD1 (5 bases). The CDR3 has 14 amino acids. In germline, CDR1 is LNHNV, CDR2 YYDKDF (reference sequence). The ends were cut back, 3 bases at V and 5 bases at J, with 13 bases in the middle.

V gene TRBV19 combines with J gene TRBJ2-7; D might be TRBD2 (5 bases). CDR1 and CDR2 from the germline V gene are LNHDA and SQIVND (reference sequence). The ends were cut back, 4 bases at V and 1 base at J, with 8 bases in the middle. The length of the CDR3 is 13 residues. The CDR3 reads CASSRDYSYEQYF. Here the CDR3 DNA reads TGTGCCAGTAGTAGAGACTATTCCTACGAGCAGTACTTC.

This clone has only a few counts. The chain links TRBV5-1 to TRBJ2-1; 7 nucleotides line up with TRBD2. Germline CDR1 SGHRS, CDR2 YFSETQ. The V segment lost 0 bases and the J segment 1 base; nucleotides outside the gene matches: 4. This CDR3 is 16 amino acids long. CDR3 protein: CASSLDPSGSYNEQFF. CDR3 nucleotides: TGCGCCAGCAGCTTGGATCCTAGCGGATCCTACAATGAGCAGTTCTTC.

The genes are TRBV6-1 and TRBJ2-7; TRBD1 matches at 8 bases. Per the germline V gene, CDR1 is MNHNS and CDR2 is SASEGT. Losses at the gene ends were 4 bases for V and 0 bases for J; bases not matched to a gene: 2. CDR3 length: 14 residues. The CDR3 protein is CASSAGTGSYEQYF. The CDR3 coding sequence is TGTGCCAGCAGTGCCGGGACAGGCTCCTACGAGCAGTACTTC.

This clone has more than one count but fewer than ten. The CDR3 sequence is CASATLPGGSYEQYF. CDR3 nucleotides: TGTGCCAGCGCGACCTTGCCAGGGGGATCCTACGAGCAGTACTTC. The rearrangement links TRBV5-6 to TRBJ2-7; 7 nucleotides match TRBD1. With V trimmed by 7 bases and J by 1 base, 11 bases remained unmatched. Germline V gene lookup returns CDR1 SGHDT and CDR2 YYEEEE. The CDR3 length is 15 residues.

This clone was observed a few times. This chain connects TRBV27 to TRBJ2-7; 11 positions agree with TRBD2. Trimming at V came to 5 bases and at J to 4 bases, leaving 1 base not matched to a gene. Germline CDR1 MNHEY, CDR2 SMNVEV (reference sequence). The CDR3 covers 13 residues. This CDR3 is CASSRTSGYEQYF. The CDR3 nucleotides are TGTGCCAGCAGTCGGACTAGCGGGTACGAGCAGTACTTC.

This sequence joins TRBV11-3 and TRBJ2-5; 8 bases line up with TRBD2. Germline V lookup: CDR1 SGHNT, CDR2 YENEEA. The CDR3 length is 15 residues. The V gene end was trimmed by 5 bases and the J gene end by 3 bases; junction bases not matched to a gene: 8. The CDR3, as DNA: TGTGCCAGCAGCCTGGGACTAGGGGATAAAGAGACCCAGTACTTC. Protein product: CASSLGLGDKETQYF.

The V call is TRBV30, the J call TRBJ2-1; TRBD1 agrees at 7 bases. Germline V gene data show CDR1 as GTSNPN and CDR2 as SVGIG (reference sequence). V gave up 7 bases and J gave up 7 bases; unmatched junction bases: 7. This CDR3 is 12 amino acids long. CDR3 nucleotides: TGTGCCTTCAACAGGGGCAGGAATGAGCAGTTCTTC. Residues: CAFNRGRNEQFF.

The V and J genes are TRBV5-1 and TRBJ2-7; D unclear. Trimming took off 4 bases at V and 6 bases at J, with 8 bases between the two ends. CDR3 length: 11 residues. The germline V gene has CDR1 SGHRS and CDR2 YFSETQ. CDR3 region: CASSVSSEQYF. In DNA form, the CDR3 reads TGCGCCAGCAGCGTGAGTTCCGAGCAGTACTTC.

This clone was picked up a small number of times. The J gene is TRBJ2-5, the V gene TRBV6-6; TRBD2 matches at 12 bases. There are 15 residues in the CDR3. Trimming took 2 bases from V and 4 from J; bases not matched to a gene: 2. Germline loops: CDR1 MNHNY, CDR2 SVGAGI (reference sequence). CDR3 in DNA: TGTGCCAGCAGTTACGCTAGCGGGGGGGTAGAGACCCAGTACTTC. It is translated as CASSYASGGVETQYF.

V and J are TRBV7-3 and TRBJ2-1; the match to TRBD2 covers 10 bases. Germline CDR1 is SGHTA and CDR2 is FQGTGA. The CDR3 runs to 14 residues. Unmatched junction bases numbered 6, after V lost 4 bases and J lost 9 bases. The CDR3 here is CASSWLAGAIEQFF. The CDR3 DNA reads as TGTGCCAGCAGCTGGCTAGCGGGAGCTATTGAGCAGTTCTTC.